The 16 T cell receptor beta chains listed next were all sequenced from one sample in a study of blood T cell repertoires in COVID-19. The protocol was immunoSEQ multiplex PCR, while the TCRdb copy is restricted to in-frame clones and leaves out a portion. The sample consists of about 260,000 clones, 85% to 90% of them appearing once. Sequences were obtained from peripheral blood. All receptors derive from a woman in her thirties or forties with acute or convalescent COVID-19.

V is TRBV5-1 and J is TRBJ2-3; TRBD2 matches 11 bases. V shed 0 bases, J shed 5 bases, and the junction held 11 bases outside the gene matches. The V gene's germline CDR1 is SGHRS and CDR2 YFSETQ. The CDR3 has 18 amino acids. Here the CDR3 DNA reads TGCGCCAGCAGCTTGGCGGGACTAGCGGTTACTGAGGGAGATACGCAGTATTTT. It specifies CASSLAGLAVTEGDTQYF.

The chain combines TRBV11-2 with TRBJ2-7; 8 bases fit TRBD2. The V and J ends lost 5 bases and 0 bases, in that order; junction bases with no gene match: 6. CDR3 length equals 15 residues. Germline V CDR1 and CDR2: SGHAT, FQNNGV. The CDR3 loop reads CASSPGGGSSYEQYV. The CDR3 region has the DNA TGTGCCAGCAGCCCCGGGGGGGGGAGCTCCTACGAGCAGTACGTC.

The V gene is TRBV9, the J gene TRBJ1-4; D is unclear. Trimming shortened V by 0 bases and J by 5 bases, and 14 bases separated the two germline ends. This CDR3 is built from 16 residues. Germline lookup yields CDR1 SGDLS and CDR2 YYNGEE. DNA for the CDR3: TGTGCCAGCAGCGTAGGGCTGACCGAGGGAAATGAAAAACTGTTTTTT. This translates into CASSVGLTEGNEKLFF.

This sequence joins TRBV9 and TRBJ2-2, with 10 bases matching TRBD1. Germline CDR1 is SGDLS and CDR2 is YYNGEE. The CDR3 contains 17 residues. The trim removed 4 bases at V and 5 bases at J, leaving 11 bases unmatched. CDR3 nucleotide sequence: TGTGCCAGCAGCTCCCCGGGGGACAGGGGTGATACCGGGGAGCTGTTTTTT. Protein sequence: CASSSPGDRGDTGELFF.

This chain joins TRBV7-8 and TRBJ2-5; no clear D. CDR1 and CDR2 (germline): SGHVS, FQNEAQ. This CDR3 has 15 amino acids. V was cut by 5 bases and J by 1 base, with 14 bases left in between. The CDR3 loop is CASSPQERIQETQYF. The CDR3 coding sequence is TGTGCCAGCAGCCCCCAGGAAAGGATCCAAGAGACCCAGTACTTC.

The rearrangement links TRBV25-1 to TRBJ2-3; D might be TRBD2 (7 bases). CDR1 and CDR2 (germline): MGHDK, SYGVNS. With 10 bases removed from V and 0 bases from J, the gap between germline ends came to 11 bases. CDR3 length: 13 amino acids. The CDR3 DNA sequence: TGTGCCACGCGGGGGCCGAGCACAGATACGCAGTATTTT. Its protein is CATRGPSTDTQYF.

V and J are TRBV5-1 and TRBJ1-2; the match to TRBD1 covers 7 bases. Unmatched junction bases numbered 9, after V lost 1 base and J lost 3 bases. The CDR3 spans 16 residues. Germline V gene sequence: CDR1 SGHRS, CDR2 YFSETQ. For the CDR3, the DNA is TGCGCCAGCAGCTTGTCCCCGGACAGGTCCGACTATGGCTACACCTTC. Its protein is CASSLSPDRSDYGYTF.

CDR3: CASSQSRGGYNEQFF. The CDR3 DNA reads TGTGCCAGCAGCCAATCCCGGGGGGGCTACAATGAGCAGTTCTTC. The gene calls are TRBV4-2 and TRBJ2-1; 8 bases agree with TRBD2. The junction had 3 bases not matched to a gene; V was cut back by 2 bases and J by 3 bases. Germline loops: CDR1 LGHNA, CDR2 YNFKEQ. There are 15 residues in the CDR3.

This clone has more than one count but fewer than ten. V is TRBV19 and J is TRBJ2-5, with 11 nucleotides matching TRBD2. V shed 10 bases and J 2 bases; nucleotides not matched to a gene: 6. The length of the CDR3 is 14 residues. Germline lookup yields CDR1 LNHDA and CDR2 SQIVND (reference sequence). The DNA of the CDR3 is TGTGCCACCAATAGCGGGGGGGGTCAAGAGACCCAGTACTTC. Amino acids: CATNSGGGQETQYF.

The J gene is TRBJ1-1, the V gene TRBV6-5; 10 nucleotides agree with TRBD1. Germline-derived CDR1 and CDR2 are MNHEY and SVGAGI. The CDR3 runs 14 residues. Trimming cost V 4 bases and J 9 bases; bases outside gene matches: 8. The CDR3 DNA follows: TGTGCCAGCAGTTCTAGCCGACAGGGGGCGAAAGCTTTCTTT. Translated: CASSSSRQGAKAFF.

Here the CDR3 reads CASSPPFTGVHNSPLHF. The CDR3 region has the DNA TGTGCCAGCAGCCCCCCTTTTACAGGGGTCCATAATTCACCCCTCCACTTT. This chain links TRBV5-5 with TRBJ1-6; TRBD1 aligns across 7 bases. Trimming at V came to 4 bases and at J to 5 bases, leaving 12 bases not matched to a gene. The germline CDR1 and CDR2 sequences are SGHKS and YYEKEE (reference sequence). The CDR3 length is 17 residues.

The CDR3 coding sequence is TGTGCCTGGAGTGGGCAGGAAGCTTTCTTT. It codes for CAWSGQEAFF. The genes are TRBV30 and TRBJ1-1; D not resolved. The CDR3 is 10 residues long. The V gene's germline CDR1 is GTSNPN and CDR2 SVGIG (reference sequence). V gave up 1 base and J gave up 8 bases, with 5 bases separating them.

The chain recombines TRBV5-1 with TRBJ2-2; 7 bases match TRBD2. Trimming took 5 bases from V and 7 from J; bases not matched to a gene: 11. CDR1 SGHRS and CDR2 YFSETQ come from the germline V gene. The length of the CDR3 is 15 residues. CDR3 sequence: CASSYKAGGNGELFF. The CDR3 region has the DNA TGCGCCAGCAGTTACAAAGCCGGGGGGAACGGGGAGCTGTTTTTT. Drawing the rest from reference TRBV5-1 and TRBJ2-2, the complete variable domain is KAGVTQTPRYLIKTRGQQVTLSCSPISGHRSVSWYQQTPGQGLQFLFEYFSETQRNKGNFPGRFSGRQFSNSRSEMNVSTLELGDSALYLCASSYKAGGNGELFFGEGSRLTVL.

V is TRBV5-1 and J is TRBJ1-6; TRBD1 matches at 8 bases. Germline CDR1 and CDR2: SGHRS and YFSETQ. After removal of 3 bases from V and 5 bases from J, the junction contained 7 bases not matched to a gene. The CDR3 sequence is 16 residues long. The CDR3 sequence is CASSSRTGSHNSPLHF. The CDR3 DNA reads TGCGCCAGCAGCTCCCGGACAGGGAGTCATAATTCACCCCTCCACTTT.

The V and J genes are TRBV2 and TRBJ1-2; maybe TRBD1 (5 bases). V was shortened by 3 bases and J by 0 bases, with 11 bases between the two germline ends. Germline V gene lookup returns CDR1 SNHLY and CDR2 FYNNEI. This CDR3 is 15 amino acids long. The CDR3: CASSDGRVTNYGYTF. CDR3 in DNA: TGTGCCAGCAGTGATGGCAGGGTGACTAACTATGGCTACACCTTC.

This clone came up once. V usage is TRBV12-3 or TRBV12-4 and J usage is TRBJ1-2; D not resolved. The CDR3 extends over 13 amino acids. Between the trimmed V and J ends, which lost 4 bases and 4 bases, there was a span of 10 bases. CDR3 protein: CASSSPGPYGYTF. In DNA, the CDR3 is TGTGCCAGCAGTTCCCCAGGCCCCTATGGCTACACCTTC.